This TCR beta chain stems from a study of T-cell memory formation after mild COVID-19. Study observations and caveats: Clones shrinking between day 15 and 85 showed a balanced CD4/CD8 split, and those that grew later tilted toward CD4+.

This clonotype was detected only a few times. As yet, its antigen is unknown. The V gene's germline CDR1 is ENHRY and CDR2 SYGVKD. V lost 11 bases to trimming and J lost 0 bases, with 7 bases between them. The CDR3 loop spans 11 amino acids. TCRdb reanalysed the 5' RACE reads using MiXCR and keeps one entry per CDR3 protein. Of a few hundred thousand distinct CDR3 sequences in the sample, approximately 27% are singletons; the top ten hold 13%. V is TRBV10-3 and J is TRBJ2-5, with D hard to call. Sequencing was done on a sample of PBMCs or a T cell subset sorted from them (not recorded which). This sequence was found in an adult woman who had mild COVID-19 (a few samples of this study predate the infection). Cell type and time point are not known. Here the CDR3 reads CAQDHQETQYF. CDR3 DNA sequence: TGTGCCCAGGATCACCAAGAGACCCAGTACTTC.